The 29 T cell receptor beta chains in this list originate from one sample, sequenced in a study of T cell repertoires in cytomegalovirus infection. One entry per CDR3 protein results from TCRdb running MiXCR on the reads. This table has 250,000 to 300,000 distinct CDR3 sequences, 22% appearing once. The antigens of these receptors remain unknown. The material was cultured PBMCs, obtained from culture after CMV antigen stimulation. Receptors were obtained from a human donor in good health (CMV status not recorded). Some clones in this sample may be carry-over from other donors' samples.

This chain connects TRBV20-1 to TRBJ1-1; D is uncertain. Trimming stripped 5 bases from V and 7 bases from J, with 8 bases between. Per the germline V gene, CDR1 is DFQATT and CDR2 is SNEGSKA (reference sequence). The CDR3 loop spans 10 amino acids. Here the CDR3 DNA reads TGCAGTGCTTTAGAGGTTGAAGCTTTCTTT. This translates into CSALEVEAFF.

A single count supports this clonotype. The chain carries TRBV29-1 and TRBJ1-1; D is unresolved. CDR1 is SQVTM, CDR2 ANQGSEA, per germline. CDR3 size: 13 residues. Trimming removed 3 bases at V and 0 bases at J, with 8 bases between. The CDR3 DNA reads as TGCAGCGTTGAGGAATTCATGAACACTGAAGCTTTCTTT. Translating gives CSVEEFMNTEAFF.

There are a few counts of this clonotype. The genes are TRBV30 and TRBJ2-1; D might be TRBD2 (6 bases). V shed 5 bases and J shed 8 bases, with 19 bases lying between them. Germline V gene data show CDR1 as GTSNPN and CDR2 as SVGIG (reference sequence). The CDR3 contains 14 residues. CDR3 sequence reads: CAWGGTARNYEQFF. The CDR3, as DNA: TGTGCCTGGGGCGGGACTGCCCGGAATTATGAGCAGTTCTTC.

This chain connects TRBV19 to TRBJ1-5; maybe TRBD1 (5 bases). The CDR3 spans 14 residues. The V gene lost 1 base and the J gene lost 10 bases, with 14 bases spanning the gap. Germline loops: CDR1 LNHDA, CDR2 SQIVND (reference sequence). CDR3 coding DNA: TGTGCCAGTAGTATAGTCATTCGGGGCCAACCCCAGCATTTT. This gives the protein CASSIVIRGQPQHF.

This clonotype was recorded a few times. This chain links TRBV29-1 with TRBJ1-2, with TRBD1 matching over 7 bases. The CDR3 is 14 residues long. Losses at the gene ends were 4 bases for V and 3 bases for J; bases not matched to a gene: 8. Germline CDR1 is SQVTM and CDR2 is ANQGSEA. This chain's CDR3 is CSVVGGPWDYGYTF. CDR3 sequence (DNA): TGCAGCGTTGTAGGGGGCCCCTGGGACTATGGCTACACCTTC.

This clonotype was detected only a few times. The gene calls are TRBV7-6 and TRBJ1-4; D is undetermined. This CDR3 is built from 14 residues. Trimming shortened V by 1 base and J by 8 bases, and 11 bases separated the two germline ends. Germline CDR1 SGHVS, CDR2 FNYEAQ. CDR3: CASSLDVGIEKLFF. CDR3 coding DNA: TGTGCCAGCAGCTTAGATGTGGGGATCGAAAAACTGTTTTTT. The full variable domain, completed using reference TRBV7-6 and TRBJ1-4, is GAGVSQSPRYKVTKRGQDVALRCDPISGHVSLYWYRQALGQGPEFLTYFNYEAQQDKSGLPNDRFSAERPEGSISTLTIQRTEQRDSAMYRCASSLDVGIEKLFFGSGTQLSVL.

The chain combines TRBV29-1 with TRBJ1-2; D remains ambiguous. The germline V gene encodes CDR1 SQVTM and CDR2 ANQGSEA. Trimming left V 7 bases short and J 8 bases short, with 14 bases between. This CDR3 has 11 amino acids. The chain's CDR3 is CSAERTGGYTF. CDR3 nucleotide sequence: TGCAGCGCCGAAAGGACCGGGGGCTACACCTTC.

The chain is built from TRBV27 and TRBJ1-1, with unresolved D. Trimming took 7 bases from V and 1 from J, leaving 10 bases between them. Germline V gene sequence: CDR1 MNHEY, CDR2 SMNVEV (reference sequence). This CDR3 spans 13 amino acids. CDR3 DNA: TGTGCCAGCACCACCAATTGGAACACTGAAGCTTTCTTT. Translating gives CASTTNWNTEAFF.

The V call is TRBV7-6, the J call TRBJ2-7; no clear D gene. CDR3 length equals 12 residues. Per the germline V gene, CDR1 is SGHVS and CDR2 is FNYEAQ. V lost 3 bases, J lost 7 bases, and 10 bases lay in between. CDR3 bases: TGTGCCAGCAGCTTGAAGGTGGCGGAGCAGTACTTC. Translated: CASSLKVAEQYF.

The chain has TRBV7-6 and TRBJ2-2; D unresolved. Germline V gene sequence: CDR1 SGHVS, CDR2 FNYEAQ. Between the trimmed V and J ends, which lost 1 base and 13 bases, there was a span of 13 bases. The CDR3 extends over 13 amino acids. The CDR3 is CASSLEGFRVLFF. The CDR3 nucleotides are TGTGCCAGCAGCTTAGAAGGTTTTAGGGTGCTGTTTTTT.

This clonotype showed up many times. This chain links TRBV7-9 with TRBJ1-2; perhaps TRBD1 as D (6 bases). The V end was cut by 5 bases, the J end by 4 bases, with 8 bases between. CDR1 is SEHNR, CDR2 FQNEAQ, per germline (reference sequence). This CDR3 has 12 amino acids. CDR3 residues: CASSGGGYGYTF. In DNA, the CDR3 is TGTGCCAGCAGCGGAGGGGGCTATGGCTACACCTTC.

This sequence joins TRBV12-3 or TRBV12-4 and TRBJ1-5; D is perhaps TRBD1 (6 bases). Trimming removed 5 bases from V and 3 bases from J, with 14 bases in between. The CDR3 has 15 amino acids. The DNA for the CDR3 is TGTGCCAGCAGTGTACAGGGTATGACCAATCAGCCCCAGCATTTT. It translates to CASSVQGMTNQPQHF.

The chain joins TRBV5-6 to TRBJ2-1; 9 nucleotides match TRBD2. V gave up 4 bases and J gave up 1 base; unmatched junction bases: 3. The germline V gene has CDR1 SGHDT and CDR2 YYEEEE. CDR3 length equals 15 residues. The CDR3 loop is CASSASGRSYNEQFF. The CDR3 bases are TGTGCCAGCAGCGCCAGCGGGAGGTCCTACAATGAGCAGTTCTTC.

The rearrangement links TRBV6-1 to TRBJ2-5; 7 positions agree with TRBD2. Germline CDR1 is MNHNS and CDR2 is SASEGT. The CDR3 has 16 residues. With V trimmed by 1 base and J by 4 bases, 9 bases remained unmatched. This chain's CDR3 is CASSEEAQGGGETQYF. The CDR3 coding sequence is TGTGCCAGCAGTGAAGAAGCCCAGGGCGGGGGAGAGACCCAGTACTTC.

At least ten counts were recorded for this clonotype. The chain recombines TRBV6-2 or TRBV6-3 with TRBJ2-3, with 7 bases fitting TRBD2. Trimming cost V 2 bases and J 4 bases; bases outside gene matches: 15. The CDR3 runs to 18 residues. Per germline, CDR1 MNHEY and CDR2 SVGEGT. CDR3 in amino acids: CASSYGQGGSLRADTQYF. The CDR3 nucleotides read TGTGCCAGCAGTTACGGGCAGGGCGGGAGCTTAAGAGCAGATACGCAGTATTTT.

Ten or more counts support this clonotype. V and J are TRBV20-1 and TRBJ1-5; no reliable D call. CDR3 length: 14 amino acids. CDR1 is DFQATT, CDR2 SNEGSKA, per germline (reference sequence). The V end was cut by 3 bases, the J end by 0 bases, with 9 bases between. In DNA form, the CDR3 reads TGCAGTGCTAGGATGCCTTATAGCAATCAGCCCCAGCATTTT. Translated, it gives CSARMPYSNQPQHF.

This chain's CDR3 is CASSTPFGGNTEAFF. The CDR3 DNA reads TGTGCCAGCAGTACCCCGTTCGGGGGGAACACTGAAGCTTTCTTT. V usage is TRBV6-2 or TRBV6-3 and J usage is TRBJ1-1, with D maybe TRBD1 (5 bases). The CDR3 is made up of 15 amino acids. V lost 5 bases, J lost 1 base, and 14 bases lay in between. CDR1 MNHEY and CDR2 SVGEGT come from the germline V gene.

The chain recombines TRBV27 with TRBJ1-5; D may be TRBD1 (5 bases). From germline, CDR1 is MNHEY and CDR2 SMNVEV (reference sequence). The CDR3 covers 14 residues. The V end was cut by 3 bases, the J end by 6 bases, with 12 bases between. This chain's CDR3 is CASSLGGDGQPQHF. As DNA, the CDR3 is TGTGCCAGCAGTTTGGGGGGGGATGGTCAGCCCCAGCATTTT.

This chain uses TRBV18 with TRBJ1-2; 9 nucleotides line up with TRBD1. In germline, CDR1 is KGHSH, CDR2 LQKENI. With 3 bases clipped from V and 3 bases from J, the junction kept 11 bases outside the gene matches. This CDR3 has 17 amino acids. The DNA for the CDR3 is TGTGCCAGCTCACCGATACGGGACAGGGTATCACACTATGGCTACACCTTC. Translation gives CASSPIRDRVSHYGYTF.

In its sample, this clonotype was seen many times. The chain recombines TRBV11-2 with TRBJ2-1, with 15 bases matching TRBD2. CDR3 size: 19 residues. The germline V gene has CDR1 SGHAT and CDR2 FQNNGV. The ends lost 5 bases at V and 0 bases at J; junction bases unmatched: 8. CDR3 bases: TGTGCCAGCAGCGGGGAAGGACTAGCGGGAGGGAGCTCCTACAATGAGCAGTTCTTC. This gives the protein CASSGEGLAGGSSYNEQFF.

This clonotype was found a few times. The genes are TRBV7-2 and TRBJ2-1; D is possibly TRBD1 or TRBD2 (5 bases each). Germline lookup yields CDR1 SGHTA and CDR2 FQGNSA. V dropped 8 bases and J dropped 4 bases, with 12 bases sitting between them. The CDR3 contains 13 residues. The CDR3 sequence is CASGRGDYNEQFF. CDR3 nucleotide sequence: TGTGCCAGCGGTAGGGGAGATTACAATGAGCAGTTCTTC.

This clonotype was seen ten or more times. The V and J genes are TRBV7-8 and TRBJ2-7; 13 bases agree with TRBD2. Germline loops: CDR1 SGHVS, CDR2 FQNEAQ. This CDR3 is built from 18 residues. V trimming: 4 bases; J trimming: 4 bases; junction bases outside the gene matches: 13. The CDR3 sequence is CASSYGLAGARTGYEQYV. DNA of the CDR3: TGTGCCAGCAGCTATGGACTAGCGGGAGCCCGGACGGGTTACGAGCAGTACGTC.

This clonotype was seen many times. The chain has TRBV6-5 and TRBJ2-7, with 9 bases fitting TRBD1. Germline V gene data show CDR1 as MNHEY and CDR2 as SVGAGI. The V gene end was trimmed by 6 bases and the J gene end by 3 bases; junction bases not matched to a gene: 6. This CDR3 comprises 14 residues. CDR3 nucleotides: TGTGCCAGCAGATCCCCGGGACAGGGCTACGAGCAGTACTTC. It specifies CASRSPGQGYEQYF.

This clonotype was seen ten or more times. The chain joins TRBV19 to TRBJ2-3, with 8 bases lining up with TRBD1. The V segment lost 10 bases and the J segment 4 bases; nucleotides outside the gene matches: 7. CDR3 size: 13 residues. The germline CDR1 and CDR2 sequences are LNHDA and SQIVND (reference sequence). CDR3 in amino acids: CATQGQGSDTQYF. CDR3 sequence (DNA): TGTGCCACCCAAGGACAGGGATCAGATACGCAGTATTTT. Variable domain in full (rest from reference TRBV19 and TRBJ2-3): DGGITQSPKYLFRKEGQNVTLSCEQNLNHDAMYWYRQDPGQGLRLIYYSQIVNDFQKGDIAEGYSVSREKKESFPLTVTSAQKNPTAFYLCATQGQGSDTQYFGPGTRLTVL.

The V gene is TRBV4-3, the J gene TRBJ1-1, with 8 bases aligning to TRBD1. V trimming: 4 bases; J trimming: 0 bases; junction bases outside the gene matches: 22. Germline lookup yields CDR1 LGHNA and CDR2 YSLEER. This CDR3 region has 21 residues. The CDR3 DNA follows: TGCGCCAGCAGCCTGAATGCGCCAGGACAGGGAGGCTGGGGGATGAACACTGAAGCTTTCTTT. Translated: CASSLNAPGQGGWGMNTEAFF.

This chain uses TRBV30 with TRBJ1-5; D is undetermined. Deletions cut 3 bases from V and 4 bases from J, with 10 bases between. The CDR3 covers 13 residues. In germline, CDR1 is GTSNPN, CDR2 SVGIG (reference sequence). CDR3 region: CAWSIEPNQPQHF. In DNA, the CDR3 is TGTGCCTGGAGCATAGAGCCAAATCAGCCCCAGCATTTT. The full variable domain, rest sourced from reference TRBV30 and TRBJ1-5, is SQTIHQWPATLVQPVGSPLSLECTVEGTSNPNLYWYRQAAGRGLQLLFYSVGIGQISSEVPQNLSASRPQDRQFILSSKKLLLSDSGFYLCAWSIEPNQPQHFGDGTRLSIL.

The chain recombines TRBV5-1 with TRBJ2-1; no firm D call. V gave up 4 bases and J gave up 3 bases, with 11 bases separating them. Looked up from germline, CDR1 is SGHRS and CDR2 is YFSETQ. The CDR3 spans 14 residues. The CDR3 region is CASSASLSYNEQFF. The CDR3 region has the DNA TGCGCCAGCAGCGCCAGCTTGAGCTACAATGAGCAGTTCTTC. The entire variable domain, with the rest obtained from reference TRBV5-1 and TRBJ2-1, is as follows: KAGVTQTPRYLIKTRGQQVTLSCSPISGHRSVSWYQQTPGQGLQFLFEYFSETQRNKGNFPGRFSGRQFSNSRSEMNVSTLELGDSALYLCASSASLSYNEQFFGPGTRLTVL.

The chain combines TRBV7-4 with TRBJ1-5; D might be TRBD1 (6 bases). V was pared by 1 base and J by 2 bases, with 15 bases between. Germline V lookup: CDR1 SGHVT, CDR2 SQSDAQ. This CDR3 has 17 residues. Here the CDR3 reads CASSLEVDSAGNQPQHF. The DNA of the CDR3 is TGTGCCAGCAGCTTAGAGGTGGACAGTGCAGGCAATCAGCCCCAGCATTTT.

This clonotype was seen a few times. The CDR3 is CASSYHPTGAKQETQYF. The CDR3 region has the DNA TGTGCCAGCAGTTACCATCCAACGGGGGCAAAACAAGAGACCCAGTACTTC. V is TRBV6-6 and J is TRBJ2-5; D possibly matches TRBD1 or TRBD2 (6 bases each). The CDR3 is 17 residues long. The germline CDR1 and CDR2 sequences are MNHNY and SVGAGI (reference sequence). The V end was cut by 2 bases, the J end by 2 bases, with 18 bases between.